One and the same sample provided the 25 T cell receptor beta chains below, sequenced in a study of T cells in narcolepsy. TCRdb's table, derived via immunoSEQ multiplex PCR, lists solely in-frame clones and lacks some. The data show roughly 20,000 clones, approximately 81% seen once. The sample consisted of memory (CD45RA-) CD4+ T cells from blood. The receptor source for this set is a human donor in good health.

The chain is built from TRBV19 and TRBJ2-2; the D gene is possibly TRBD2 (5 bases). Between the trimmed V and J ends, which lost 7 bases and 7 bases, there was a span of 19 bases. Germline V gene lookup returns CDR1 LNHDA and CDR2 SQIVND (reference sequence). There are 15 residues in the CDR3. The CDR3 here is CASKPARTEGGELFF. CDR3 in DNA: TGTGCCAGTAAACCTGCGAGAACCGAGGGCGGGGAGCTGTTTTTT.

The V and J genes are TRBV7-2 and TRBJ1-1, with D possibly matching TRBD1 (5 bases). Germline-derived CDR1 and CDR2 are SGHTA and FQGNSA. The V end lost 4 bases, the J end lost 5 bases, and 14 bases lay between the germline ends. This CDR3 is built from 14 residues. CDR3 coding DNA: TGTGCCAGCAGCTCCCGGGGGGGAGGTACTGAAGCTTTCTTT. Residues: CASSSRGGGTEAFF.

CDR3 in DNA: TGTGCCTGGAGGGGAGCCCTTCGCTCCTACGAGCAGTACTTC. Translation: CAWRGALRSYEQYF. The rearrangement uses TRBV30 and TRBJ2-7; tentatively, D is TRBD2 (5 bases). V lost 3 bases to trimming and J lost 0 bases, with 12 bases between them. Germline loops: CDR1 GTSNPN, CDR2 SVGIG (reference sequence). This CDR3 contains 14 residues.

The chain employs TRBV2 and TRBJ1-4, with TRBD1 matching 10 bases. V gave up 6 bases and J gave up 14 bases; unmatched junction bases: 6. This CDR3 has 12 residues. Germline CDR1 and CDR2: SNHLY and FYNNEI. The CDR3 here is CASRGQGQRLFF. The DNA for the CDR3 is TGTGCCAGCAGGGGACAGGGGCAAAGGCTGTTTTTT.

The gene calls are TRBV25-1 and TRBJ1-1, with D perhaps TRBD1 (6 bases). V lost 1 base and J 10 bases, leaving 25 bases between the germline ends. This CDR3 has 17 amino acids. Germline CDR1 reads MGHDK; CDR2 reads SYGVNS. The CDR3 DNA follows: TGTGCCAGCAGTGAATTGAGCCGAGGGGGTGGCTTTGGGGGAGCTTTCTTT. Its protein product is CASSELSRGGGFGGAFF.

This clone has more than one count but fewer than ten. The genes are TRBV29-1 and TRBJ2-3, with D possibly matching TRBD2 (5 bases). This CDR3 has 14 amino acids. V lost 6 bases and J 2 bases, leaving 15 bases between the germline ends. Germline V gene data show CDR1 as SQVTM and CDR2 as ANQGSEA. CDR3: CSVAGGRDTDTQYF. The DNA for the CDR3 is TGCAGCGTCGCCGGAGGAAGGGACACAGATACGCAGTATTTT.

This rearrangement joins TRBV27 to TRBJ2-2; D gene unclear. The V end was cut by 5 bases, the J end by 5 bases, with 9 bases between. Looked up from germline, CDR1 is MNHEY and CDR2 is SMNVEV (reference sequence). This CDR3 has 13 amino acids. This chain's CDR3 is CASSILLTGELFF. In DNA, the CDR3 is TGTGCCAGCAGTATCCTGTTGACCGGGGAGCTGTTTTTT.

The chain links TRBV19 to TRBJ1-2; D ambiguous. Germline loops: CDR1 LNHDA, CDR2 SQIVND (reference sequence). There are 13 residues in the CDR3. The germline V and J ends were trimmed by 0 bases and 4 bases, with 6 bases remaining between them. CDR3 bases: TGTGCCAGTAGTATAGAGGACCGCTATGGCTACACCTTC. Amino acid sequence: CASSIEDRYGYTF. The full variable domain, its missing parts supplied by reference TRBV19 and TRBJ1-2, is DGGITQSPKYLFRKEGQNVTLSCEQNLNHDAMYWYRQDPGQGLRLIYYSQIVNDFQKGDIAEGYSVSREKKESFPLTVTSAQKNPTAFYLCASSIEDRYGYTFGSGTRLTVV.

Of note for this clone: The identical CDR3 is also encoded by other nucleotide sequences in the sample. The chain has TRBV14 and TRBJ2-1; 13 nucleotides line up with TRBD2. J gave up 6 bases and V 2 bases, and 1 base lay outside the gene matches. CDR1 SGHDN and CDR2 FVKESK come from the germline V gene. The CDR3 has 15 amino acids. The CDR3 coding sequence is TGTGCCAGCAGCCAAACTAGCGGGGGGGGCAATGAGCAGTTCTTC. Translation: CASSQTSGGGNEQFF.

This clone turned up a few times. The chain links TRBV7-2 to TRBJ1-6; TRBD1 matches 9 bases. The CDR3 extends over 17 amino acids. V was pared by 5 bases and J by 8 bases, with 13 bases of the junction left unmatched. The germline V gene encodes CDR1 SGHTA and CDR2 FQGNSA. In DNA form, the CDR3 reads TGTGCCAGCAGCATAGGAGGGTGGGACAGGGTTTATTCACCCCTCCACTTT. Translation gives CASSIGGWDRVYSPLHF. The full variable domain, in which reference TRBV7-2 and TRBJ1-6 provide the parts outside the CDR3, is GAGVSQSPSNKVTEKGKDVELRCDPISGHTALYWYRQSLGQGLEFLIYFQGNSAPDKSGLPSDRFSAERTGGSVSTLTIQRTQQEDSAVYLCASSIGGWDRVYSPLHFGNGTRLTVT.

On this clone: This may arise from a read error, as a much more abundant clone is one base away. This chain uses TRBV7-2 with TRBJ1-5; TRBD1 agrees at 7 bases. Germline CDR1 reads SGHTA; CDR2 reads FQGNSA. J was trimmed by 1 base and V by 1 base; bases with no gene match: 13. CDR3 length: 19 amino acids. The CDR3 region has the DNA TGTGCCAGCAGCTTAGTGGGGTACGGGCCAGGGGGGAGCAATCAGCCCCAGCATTTT. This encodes CASSLVGYGPGGSNQPQHF.

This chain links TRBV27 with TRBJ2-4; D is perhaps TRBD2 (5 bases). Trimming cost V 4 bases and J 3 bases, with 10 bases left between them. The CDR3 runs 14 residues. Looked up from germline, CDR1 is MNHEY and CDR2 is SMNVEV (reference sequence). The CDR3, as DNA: TGTGCCAGCAGTTCGCAGGAGGTCAAAAACATTCAGTACTTC. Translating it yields CASSSQEVKNIQYF.

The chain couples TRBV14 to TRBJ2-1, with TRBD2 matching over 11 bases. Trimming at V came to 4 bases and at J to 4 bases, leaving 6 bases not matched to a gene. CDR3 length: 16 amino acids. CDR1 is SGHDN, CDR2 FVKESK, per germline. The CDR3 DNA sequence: TGTGCCAGCAGCCGCCTAGCGGGGGGACTATACAATGAGCAGTTCTTC. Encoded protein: CASSRLAGGLYNEQFF. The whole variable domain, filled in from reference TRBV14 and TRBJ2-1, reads EAGVTQFPSHSVIEKGQTVTLRCDPISGHDNLYWYRRVMGKEIKFLLHFVKESKQDESGMPNNRFLAERTGGTYSTLKVQPAELEDSGVYFCASSRLAGGLYNEQFFGPGTRLTVL.

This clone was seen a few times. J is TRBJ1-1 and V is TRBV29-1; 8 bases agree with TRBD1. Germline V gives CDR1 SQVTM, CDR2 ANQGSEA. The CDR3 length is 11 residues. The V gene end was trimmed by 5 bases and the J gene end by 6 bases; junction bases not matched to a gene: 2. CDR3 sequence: CSVRQGPEAFF. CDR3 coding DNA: TGCAGCGTTCGACAGGGGCCTGAAGCTTTCTTT.

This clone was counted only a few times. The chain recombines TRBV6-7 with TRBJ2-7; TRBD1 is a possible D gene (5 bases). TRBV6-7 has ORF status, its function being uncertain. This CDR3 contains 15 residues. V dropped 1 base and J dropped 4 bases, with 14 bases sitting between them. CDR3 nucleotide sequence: TGTGCCAGCAGTTACTGTAGCAGGGCCCAGTACGAGCAGTACTTC. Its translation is CASSYCSRAQYEQYF.

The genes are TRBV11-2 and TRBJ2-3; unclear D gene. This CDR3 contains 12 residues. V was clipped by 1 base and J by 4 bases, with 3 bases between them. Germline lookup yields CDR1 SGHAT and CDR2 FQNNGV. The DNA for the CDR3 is TGTGCCAGCAGCTTAGTCGCAGATACGCAGTATTTT. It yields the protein CASSLVADTQYF. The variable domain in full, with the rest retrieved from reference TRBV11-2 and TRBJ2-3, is EAGVAQSPRYKIIEKRQSVAFWCNPISGHATLYWYQQILGQGPKLLIQFQNNGVVDDSQLPKDRFSAERLKGVDSTLKIQPAKLEDSAVYLCASSLVADTQYFGPGTRLTVL.

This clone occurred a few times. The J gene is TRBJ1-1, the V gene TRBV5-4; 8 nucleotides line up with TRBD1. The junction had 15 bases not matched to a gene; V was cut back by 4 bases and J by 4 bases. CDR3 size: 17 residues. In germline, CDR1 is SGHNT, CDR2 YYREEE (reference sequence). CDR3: CASSAGQGSRVSTEAFF. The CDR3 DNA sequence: TGTGCCAGCAGCGCCGGACAGGGAAGCCGGGTGAGCACTGAAGCTTTCTTT.

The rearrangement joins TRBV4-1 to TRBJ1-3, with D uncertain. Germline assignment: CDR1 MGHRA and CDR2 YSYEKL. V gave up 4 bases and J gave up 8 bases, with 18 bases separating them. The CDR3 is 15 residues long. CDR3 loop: CASSLDAGQFDTIYF. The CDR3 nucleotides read TGCGCCAGCAGCCTCGATGCCGGTCAGTTCGACACCATATATTTT.

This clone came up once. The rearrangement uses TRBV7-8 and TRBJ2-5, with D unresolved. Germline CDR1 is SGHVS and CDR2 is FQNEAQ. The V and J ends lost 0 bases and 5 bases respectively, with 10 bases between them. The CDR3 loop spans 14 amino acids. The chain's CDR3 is CASSLAVLGETQYF. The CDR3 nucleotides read TGTGCCAGCAGCTTAGCGGTTTTAGGGGAGACCCAGTACTTC.

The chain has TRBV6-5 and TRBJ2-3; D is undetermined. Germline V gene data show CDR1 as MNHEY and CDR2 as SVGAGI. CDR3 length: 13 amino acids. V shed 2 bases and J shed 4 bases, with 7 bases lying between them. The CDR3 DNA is TGTGCCAGCAGTTACGGTGACGCAGATACGCAGTATTTT. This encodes CASSYGDADTQYF.

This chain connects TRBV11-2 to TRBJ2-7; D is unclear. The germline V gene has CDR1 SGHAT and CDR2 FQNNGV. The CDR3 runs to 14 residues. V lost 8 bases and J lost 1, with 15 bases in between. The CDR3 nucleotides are TGTGCCAGCCGCTGGCTGGCCGGGTCCTACGAGCAGTACTTC. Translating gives CASRWLAGSYEQYF. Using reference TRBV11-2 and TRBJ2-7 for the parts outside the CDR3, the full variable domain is EAGVAQSPRYKIIEKRQSVAFWCNPISGHATLYWYQQILGQGPKLLIQFQNNGVVDDSQLPKDRFSAERLKGVDSTLKIQPAKLEDSAVYLCASRWLAGSYEQYFGPGTRLTVT.

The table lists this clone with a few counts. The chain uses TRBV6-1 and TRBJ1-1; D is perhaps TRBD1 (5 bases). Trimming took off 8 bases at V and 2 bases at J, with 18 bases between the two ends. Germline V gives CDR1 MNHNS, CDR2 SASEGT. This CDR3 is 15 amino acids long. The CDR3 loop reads CASRISRGGNTEAFF. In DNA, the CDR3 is TGTGCCAGCCGAATATCGCGTGGGGGAAACACTGAAGCTTTCTTT.

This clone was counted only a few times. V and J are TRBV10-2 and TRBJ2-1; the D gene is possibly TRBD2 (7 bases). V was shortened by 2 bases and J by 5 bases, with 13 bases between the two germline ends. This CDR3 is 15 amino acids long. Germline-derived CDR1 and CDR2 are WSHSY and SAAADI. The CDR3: CASSEEGGRNNEQFF. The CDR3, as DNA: TGCGCCAGCAGTGAGGAGGGGGGGAGGAACAATGAGCAGTTCTTC.

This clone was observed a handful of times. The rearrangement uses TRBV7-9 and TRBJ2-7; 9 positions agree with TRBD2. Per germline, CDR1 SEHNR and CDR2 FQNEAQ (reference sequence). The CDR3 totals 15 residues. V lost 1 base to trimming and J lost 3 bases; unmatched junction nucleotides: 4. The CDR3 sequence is CASSLGSGGNYEQYF. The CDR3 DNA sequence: TGTGCCAGCAGCTTAGGGAGCGGGGGGAACTACGAGCAGTACTTC.

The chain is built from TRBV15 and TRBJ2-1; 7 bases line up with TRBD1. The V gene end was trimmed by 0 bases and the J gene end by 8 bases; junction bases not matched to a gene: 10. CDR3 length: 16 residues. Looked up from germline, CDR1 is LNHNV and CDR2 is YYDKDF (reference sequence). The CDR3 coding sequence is TGTGCCACCAGCAGAGATCGAGGGGGCCAGATATATGAGCAGTTCTTC. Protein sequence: CATSRDRGGQIYEQFF.